This entry is about one T cell receptor (beta chain). What it binds is not known. This CDR3 contains 15 residues. The V segment lost 4 bases and the J segment 7 bases; nucleotides outside the gene matches: 11. The germline CDR1 and CDR2 sequences are SGHDN and FVKESK. The entry originates in a study of graft-versus-host responses after intestinal transplantation. Across the whole study: Each of the recipients got a multivisceral, liver-intestinal, or isolated intestinal transplant.

Study-wide results and caveats: GvH clone levels peaked in circulation, and this peak was associated with early post-transplant HvG declines. High graft-versus-host to host-versus-graft T cell clonal ratios marked allografts of patients with graft-donor macrochimerism. Ileal or blood samples showed some GvH clones first, and such clones were also found in recipient marrow.

Clones were sequenced by immunoSEQ multiplex PCR, and TCRdb holds only the in-frame ones, with some missing. The table records around 90,000 clones, roughly 91% of them present only once. The sequence derives from a human donor who was the organ donor for an intestinal transplant. Sequenced here: unstimulated CD8+ T cells sorted from spleen or lymph node cells, sampled before transplant. The rearrangement links TRBV14 to TRBJ1-1; the match to TRBD1 covers 8 bases. The CDR3 sequence is CASSPGTGVLFEAFF. CDR3 bases: TGTGCCAGCAGCCCCGGGACAGGCGTGCTCTTTGAAGCTTTCTTT. The full variable domain, in which reference TRBV14 and TRBJ1-1 provide the parts outside the CDR3, is EAGVTQFPSHSVIEKGQTVTLRCDPISGHDNLYWYRRVMGKEIKFLLHFVKESKQDESGMPNNRFLAERTGGTYSTLKVQPAELEDSGVYFCASSPGTGVLFEAFFGQGTRLTVV.